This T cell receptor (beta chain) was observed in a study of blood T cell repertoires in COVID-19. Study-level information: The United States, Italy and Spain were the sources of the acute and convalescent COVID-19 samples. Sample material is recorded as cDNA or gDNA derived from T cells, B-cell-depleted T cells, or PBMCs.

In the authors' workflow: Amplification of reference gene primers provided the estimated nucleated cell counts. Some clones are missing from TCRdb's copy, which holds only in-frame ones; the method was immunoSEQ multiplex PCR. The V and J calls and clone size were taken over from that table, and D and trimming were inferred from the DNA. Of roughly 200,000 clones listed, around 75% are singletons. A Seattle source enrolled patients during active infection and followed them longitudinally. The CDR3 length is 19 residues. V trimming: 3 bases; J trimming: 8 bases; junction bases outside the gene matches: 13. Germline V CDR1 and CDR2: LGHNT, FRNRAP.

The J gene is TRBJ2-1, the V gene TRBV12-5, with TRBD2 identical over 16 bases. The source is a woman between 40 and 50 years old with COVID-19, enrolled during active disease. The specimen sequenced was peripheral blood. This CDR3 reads CASGLRQKGLAGGPHEQFF. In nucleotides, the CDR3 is TGTGCTAGTGGTTTAAGACAGAAGGGACTAGCGGGAGGGCCTCATGAGCAGTTCTTC.